These 9 T cell receptor beta chains came from one sample sequenced in a study of OX40 agonist ivuxolimab in advanced cancers. The method was immunoSEQ multiplex PCR; TCRdb's version includes in-frame clones alone and lacks a portion of them. Of tens of thousands of clones listed, around 87% are singletons. The specimen was CD4+ or CD8+ T cells sorted from blood, collected in a trial of the OX40 agonist ivuxolimab. Receptor source: an adult with an advanced solid tumor such as melanoma, head and neck, liver or kidney cancer.

V and J are TRBV29-1 and TRBJ1-1, with TRBD1 identical over 7 bases. This CDR3 is built from 15 residues. J was trimmed by 0 bases and V by 4 bases; bases with no gene match: 8. Germline CDR1 is SQVTM and CDR2 is ANQGSEA. CDR3 coding DNA: TGCAGCGTTGGGGTCAGGGGGAGGATGAACACTGAAGCTTTCTTT. It is translated as CSVGVRGRMNTEAFF.

V is TRBV2 and J is TRBJ1-2; D remains unclear. Per germline, CDR1 SNHLY and CDR2 FYNNEI. CDR3 length: 11 amino acids. V gave up 7 bases and J gave up 4 bases, with 7 bases separating them. CDR3 region: CASTTPYGYTF. For the CDR3, the DNA is TGTGCCAGCACAACTCCCTATGGCTACACCTTC.

This clone occurred once. V usage is TRBV30 and J usage is TRBJ2-3; D call uncertain. Trimming took off 1 base at V and 2 bases at J, with 10 bases between the two ends. CDR3 size: 14 residues. Germline loops: CDR1 GTSNPN, CDR2 SVGIG (reference sequence). The CDR3 DNA follows: TGTGCCTGGAGTGGCTTTCTGTTCACAGATACGCAGTATTTT. This sequence encodes CAWSGFLFTDTQYF.

The chain combines TRBV28 with TRBJ2-3, with a tentative D call TRBD1 (8 bases). Trimming removed 7 bases at V and 0 bases at J, with 14 bases between. CDR3 length: 15 residues. Looked up from germline, CDR1 is MDHEN and CDR2 is SYDVKM. The CDR3 coding sequence is TGTGCCAGCAACCACAGGGGGGGTAGCACAGATACGCAGTATTTT. This sequence encodes CASNHRGGSTDTQYF.

Notes on this clone: This CDR3 is also generated by other DNA sequences in the sample. This rearrangement joins TRBV5-1 to TRBJ2-3, with TRBD2 matching 8 bases. The CDR3 sequence is 14 residues long. V was pared by 2 bases and J by 2 bases, with 1 base of the junction left unmatched. CDR1 and CDR2 from the germline V gene are SGHRS and YFSETQ. The CDR3 reads CASSLAGATDTQYF. CDR3 nucleotide sequence: TGCGCCAGCAGCTTAGCGGGGGCCACAGATACGCAGTATTTT.

As to this clone: One end of the junction varies from germline; a read error may be responsible. This chain uses TRBV27 with TRBJ2-3; 10 nucleotides line up with TRBD2. The CDR3 spans 14 residues. In germline, CDR1 is MNHEY, CDR2 SMNVEV (reference sequence). CDR3 DNA: TGTGCCAGCAGTCCCCGAAACCCGAGCGGGGGGGCGGATTTT. Translation gives CASSPRNPSGGADF.

V gene TRBV7-2 combines with J gene TRBJ2-1; 9 bases are shared with TRBD1. The CDR3 runs 15 residues. Germline trimming cut 0 bases from V and 7 bases from J; bases unmatched to any gene: 4. Germline V gives CDR1 SGHTA, CDR2 FQGNSA. Written as DNA, the CDR3 is TGTGCCAGCAGCTTAGCACAGGGGGCGCAGAATGAGCAGTTCTTC. Its translation: CASSLAQGAQNEQFF.

The chain recombines TRBV6-1 with TRBJ2-5, with D perhaps TRBD2 (6 bases). The CDR3 length is 13 residues. In germline, CDR1 is MNHNS, CDR2 SASEGT. V was cut by 6 bases and J by 5 bases, with 13 bases left in between. The CDR3 is CASRKEGRETQYF. The CDR3 nucleotides are TGTGCCAGCAGGAAGGAGGGGCGTGAGACCCAGTACTTC.

The chain links TRBV7-3 to TRBJ1-1, with a tentative D call TRBD1 (6 bases). CDR1 and CDR2 (germline): SGHTA, FQGTGA. V lost 3 bases and J lost 4, with 12 bases in between. The CDR3 is made up of 14 amino acids. Here the CDR3 reads CASSFDGTTTEAFF. DNA for the CDR3: TGTGCCAGCAGCTTTGATGGGACAACCACTGAAGCTTTCTTT.